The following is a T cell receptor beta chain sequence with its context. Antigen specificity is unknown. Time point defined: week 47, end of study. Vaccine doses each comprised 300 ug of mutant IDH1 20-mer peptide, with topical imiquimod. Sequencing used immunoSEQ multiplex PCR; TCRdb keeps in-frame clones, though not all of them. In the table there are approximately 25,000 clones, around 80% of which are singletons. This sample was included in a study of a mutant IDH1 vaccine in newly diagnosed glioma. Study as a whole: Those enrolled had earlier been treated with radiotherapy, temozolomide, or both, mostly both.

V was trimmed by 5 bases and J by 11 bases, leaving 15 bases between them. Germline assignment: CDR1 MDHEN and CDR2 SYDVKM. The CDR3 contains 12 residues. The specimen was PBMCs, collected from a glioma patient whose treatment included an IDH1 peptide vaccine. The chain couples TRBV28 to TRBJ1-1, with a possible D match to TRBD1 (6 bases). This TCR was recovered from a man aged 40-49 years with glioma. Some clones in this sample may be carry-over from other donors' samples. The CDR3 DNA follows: TGTGCCAGCAGTGCGGGACAATTTGACGCTTTCTTT. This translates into CASSAGQFDAFF.